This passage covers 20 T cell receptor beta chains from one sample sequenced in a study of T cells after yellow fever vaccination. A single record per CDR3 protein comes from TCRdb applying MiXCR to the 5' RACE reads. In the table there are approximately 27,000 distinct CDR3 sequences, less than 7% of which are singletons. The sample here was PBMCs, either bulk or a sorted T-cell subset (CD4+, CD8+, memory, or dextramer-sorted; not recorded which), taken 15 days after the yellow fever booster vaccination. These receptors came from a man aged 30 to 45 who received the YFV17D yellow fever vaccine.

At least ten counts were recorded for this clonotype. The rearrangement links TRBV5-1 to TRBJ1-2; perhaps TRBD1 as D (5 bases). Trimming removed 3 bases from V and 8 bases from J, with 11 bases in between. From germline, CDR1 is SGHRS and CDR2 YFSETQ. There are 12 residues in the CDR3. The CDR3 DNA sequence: TGCGCCAGCAGCTCCCAGGGTGCGGGCTACACCTTC. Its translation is CASSSQGAGYTF.

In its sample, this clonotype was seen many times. CDR3 sequence reads: CASSQKTEAFF. The CDR3 nucleotides read TGTGCCAGCAGTCAGAAAACTGAAGCTTTCTTT. V is TRBV2 and J is TRBJ1-1; no clear D gene. The V end was cut by 5 bases, the J end by 5 bases, with 6 bases between. Germline lookup yields CDR1 SNHLY and CDR2 FYNNEI. The CDR3 consists of 11 residues.

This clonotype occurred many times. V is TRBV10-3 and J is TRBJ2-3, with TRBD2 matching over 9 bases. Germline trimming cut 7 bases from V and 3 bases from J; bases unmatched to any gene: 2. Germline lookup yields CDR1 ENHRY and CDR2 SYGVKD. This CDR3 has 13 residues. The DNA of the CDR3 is TGTGCCATCACCCTAGCGGGGACAGATACGCAGTATTTT. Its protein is CAITLAGTDTQYF.

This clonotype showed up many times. CDR3 nucleotide sequence: TGTGCCAGCAGTGAACAGGGGGGATACGAGCAGTACTTC. Its protein product is CASSEQGGYEQYF. The chain carries TRBV25-1 and TRBJ2-7; TRBD1 is a possible D gene (7 bases). V lost 2 bases to trimming and J lost 4 bases, with 9 bases between them. This CDR3 is 13 amino acids long. Germline CDR1 reads MGHDK; CDR2 reads SYGVNS.

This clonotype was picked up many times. CDR3 nucleotide sequence: TGTGCCAGCAGCTTAACTAGCGGGAGGAACGACGAGCAGTACTTC. This translates into CASSLTSGRNDEQYF. This chain uses TRBV11-3 with TRBJ2-7; TRBD2 matches 12 bases. Trimming took 2 bases from V and 5 from J; bases not matched to a gene: 4. Germline V CDR1 and CDR2: SGHNT, YENEEA. The CDR3 covers 15 residues. The whole variable domain, filled in from reference TRBV11-3 and TRBJ2-7, reads EAGVVQSPRYKIIEKKQPVAFWCNPISGHNTLYWYLQNLGQGPELLIRYENEEAVDDSQLPKDRFSAERLKGVDSTLKIQPAELGDSAVYLCASSLTSGRNDEQYFGPGTRLTVT.

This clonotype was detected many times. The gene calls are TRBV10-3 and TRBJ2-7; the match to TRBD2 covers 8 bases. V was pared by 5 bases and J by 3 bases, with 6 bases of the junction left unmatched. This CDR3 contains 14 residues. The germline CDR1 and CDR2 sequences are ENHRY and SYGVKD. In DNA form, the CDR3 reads TGTGCCATCAGTCCCAGCGGGAGAGACTACGAGCAGTACTTC. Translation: CAISPSGRDYEQYF.

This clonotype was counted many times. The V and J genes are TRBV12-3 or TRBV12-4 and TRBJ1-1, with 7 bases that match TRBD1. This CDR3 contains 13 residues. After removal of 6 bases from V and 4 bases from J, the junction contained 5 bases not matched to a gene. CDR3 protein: CASSQGGGTEAFF. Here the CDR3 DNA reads TGTGCCAGCAGCCAAGGGGGCGGCACTGAAGCTTTCTTT.

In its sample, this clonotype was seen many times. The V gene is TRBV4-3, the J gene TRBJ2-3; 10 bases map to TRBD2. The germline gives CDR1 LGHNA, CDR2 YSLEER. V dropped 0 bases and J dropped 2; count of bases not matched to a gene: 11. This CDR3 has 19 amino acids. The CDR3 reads CASSQDGVAGGTNTDTQYF. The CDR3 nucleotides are TGCGCCAGCAGCCAAGATGGGGTAGCGGGAGGAACGAACACAGATACGCAGTATTTT.

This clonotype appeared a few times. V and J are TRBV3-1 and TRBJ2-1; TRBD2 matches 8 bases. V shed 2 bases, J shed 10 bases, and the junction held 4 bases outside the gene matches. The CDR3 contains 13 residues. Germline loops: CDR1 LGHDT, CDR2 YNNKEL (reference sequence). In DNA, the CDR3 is TGTGCCAGCAGCCAACCAACTAGCGGAGAGCAGTTCTTC. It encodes CASSQPTSGEQFF.

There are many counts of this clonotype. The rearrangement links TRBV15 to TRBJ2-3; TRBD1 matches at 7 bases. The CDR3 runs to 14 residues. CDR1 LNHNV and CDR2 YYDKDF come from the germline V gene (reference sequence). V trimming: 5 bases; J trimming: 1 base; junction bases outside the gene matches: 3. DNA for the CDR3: TGTGCCACCAGCTTTCAGGGGGGCACAGATACGCAGTATTTT. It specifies CATSFQGGTDTQYF.

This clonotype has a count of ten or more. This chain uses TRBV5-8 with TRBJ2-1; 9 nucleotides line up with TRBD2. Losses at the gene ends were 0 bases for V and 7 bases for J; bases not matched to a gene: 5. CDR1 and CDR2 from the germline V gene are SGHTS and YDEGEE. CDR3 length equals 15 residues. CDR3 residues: CASSLGSGRSNEQFF. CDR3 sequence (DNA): TGTGCCAGCAGCTTGGGTAGCGGGAGAAGTAATGAGCAGTTCTTC.

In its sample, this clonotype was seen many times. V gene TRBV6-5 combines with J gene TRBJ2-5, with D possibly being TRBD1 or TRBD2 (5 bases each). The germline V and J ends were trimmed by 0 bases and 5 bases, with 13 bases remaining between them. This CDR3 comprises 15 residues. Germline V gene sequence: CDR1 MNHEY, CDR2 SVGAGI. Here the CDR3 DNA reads TGTGCCAGCAGTTACTCCCCGGGGACGTGGGAGACCCAGTACTTC. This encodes CASSYSPGTWETQYF.

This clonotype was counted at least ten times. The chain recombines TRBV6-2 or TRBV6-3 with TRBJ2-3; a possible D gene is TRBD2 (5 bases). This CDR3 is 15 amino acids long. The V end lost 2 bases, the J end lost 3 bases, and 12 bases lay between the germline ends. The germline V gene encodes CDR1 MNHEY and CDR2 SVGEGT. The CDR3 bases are TGTGCCAGCAGTTACCCAGCGGTCGTAACAGATACGCAGTATTTT. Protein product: CASSYPAVVTDTQYF.

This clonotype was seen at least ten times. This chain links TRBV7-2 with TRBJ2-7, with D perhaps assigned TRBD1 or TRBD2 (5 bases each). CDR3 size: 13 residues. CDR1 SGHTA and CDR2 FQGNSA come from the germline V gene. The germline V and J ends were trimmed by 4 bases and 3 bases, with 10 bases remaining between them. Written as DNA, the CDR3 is TGTGCCAGCAGCTCCTGGGACGGCTACGAGCAGTACTTC. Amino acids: CASSSWDGYEQYF.

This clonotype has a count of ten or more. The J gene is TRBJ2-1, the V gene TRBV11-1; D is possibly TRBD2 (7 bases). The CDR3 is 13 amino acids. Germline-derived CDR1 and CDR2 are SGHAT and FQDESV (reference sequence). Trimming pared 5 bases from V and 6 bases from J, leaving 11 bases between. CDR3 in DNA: TGTGCCAGCAGCCTGGCGGGGGCCAATGAGCAGTTCTTC. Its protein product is CASSLAGANEQFF.

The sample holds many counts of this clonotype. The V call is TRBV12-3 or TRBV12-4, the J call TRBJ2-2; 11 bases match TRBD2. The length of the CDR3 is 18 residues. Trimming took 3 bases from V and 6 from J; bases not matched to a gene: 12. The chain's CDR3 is CASSLFGVPSGRSGELFF. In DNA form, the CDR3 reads TGTGCCAGCAGTTTGTTCGGAGTGCCTAGCGGGAGGTCCGGGGAGCTGTTTTTT.

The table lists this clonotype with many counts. In DNA, the CDR3 is TGCAGTGCTAGCGGGAAGGGGCCCAGGGGTTGGGAGACCCAGTACTTC. Translating gives CSASGKGPRGWETQYF. This chain links TRBV20-1 with TRBJ2-5; D is perhaps TRBD1 (6 bases). Trimming left V 3 bases short and J 5 bases short, with 22 bases between. This CDR3 is built from 16 residues. The germline CDR1 and CDR2 sequences are DFQATT and SNEGSKA (reference sequence).

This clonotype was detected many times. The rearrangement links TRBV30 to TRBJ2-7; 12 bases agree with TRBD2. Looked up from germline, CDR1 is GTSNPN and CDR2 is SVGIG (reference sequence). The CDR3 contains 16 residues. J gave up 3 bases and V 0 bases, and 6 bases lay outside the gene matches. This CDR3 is CAWSVRLAGGNYEQYF. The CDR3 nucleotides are TGTGCCTGGAGTGTTCGGCTAGCGGGAGGGAACTACGAGCAGTACTTC. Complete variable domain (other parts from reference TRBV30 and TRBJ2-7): SQTIHQWPATLVQPVGSPLSLECTVEGTSNPNLYWYRQAAGRGLQLLFYSVGIGQISSEVPQNLSASRPQDRQFILSSKKLLLSDSGFYLCAWSVRLAGGNYEQYFGPGTRLTVT.

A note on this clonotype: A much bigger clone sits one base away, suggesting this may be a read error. The DNA for the CDR3 is TGTGCCAGCAAGCAGGGGGCACATCAGCCCCAGCATTTT. It yields the protein CASKQGAHQPQHF. J is TRBJ1-5 and V is TRBV12-3 or TRBV12-4; 8 positions match TRBD1. With V trimmed by 7 bases and J by 5 bases, 4 bases remained unmatched. This CDR3 has 13 amino acids.

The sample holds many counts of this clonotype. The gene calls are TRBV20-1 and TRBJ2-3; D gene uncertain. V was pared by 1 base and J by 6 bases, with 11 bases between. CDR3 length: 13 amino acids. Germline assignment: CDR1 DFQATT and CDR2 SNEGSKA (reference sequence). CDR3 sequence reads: CSARASVSDTQYF. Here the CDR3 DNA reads TGCAGTGCTAGAGCCTCCGTCTCTGATACGCAGTATTTT.